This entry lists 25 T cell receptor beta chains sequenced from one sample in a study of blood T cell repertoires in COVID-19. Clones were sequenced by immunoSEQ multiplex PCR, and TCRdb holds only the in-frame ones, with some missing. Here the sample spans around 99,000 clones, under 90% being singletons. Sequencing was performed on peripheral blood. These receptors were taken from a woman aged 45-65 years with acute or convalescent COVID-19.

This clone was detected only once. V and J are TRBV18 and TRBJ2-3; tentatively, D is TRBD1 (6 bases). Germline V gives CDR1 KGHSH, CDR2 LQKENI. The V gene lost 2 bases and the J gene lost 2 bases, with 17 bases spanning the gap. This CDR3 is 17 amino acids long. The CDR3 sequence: CASSPRFRTADTDTQYF. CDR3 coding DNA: TGTGCCAGCTCACCAAGGTTCCGGACAGCAGACACAGATACGCAGTATTTT.

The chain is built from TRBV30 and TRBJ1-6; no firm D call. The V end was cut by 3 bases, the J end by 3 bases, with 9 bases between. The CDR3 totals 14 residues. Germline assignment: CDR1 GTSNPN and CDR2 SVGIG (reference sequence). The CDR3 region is CAWRQARYNSPLHF. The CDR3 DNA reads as TGTGCCTGGAGGCAAGCCCGCTATAATTCACCCCTCCACTTT.

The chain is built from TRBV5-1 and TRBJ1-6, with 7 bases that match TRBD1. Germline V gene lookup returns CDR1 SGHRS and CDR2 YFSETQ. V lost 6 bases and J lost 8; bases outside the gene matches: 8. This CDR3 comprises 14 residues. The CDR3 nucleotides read TGCGCCAGCACCCGAACAGGGGAGGATTCACCCCTCCACTTT. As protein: CASTRTGEDSPLHF.

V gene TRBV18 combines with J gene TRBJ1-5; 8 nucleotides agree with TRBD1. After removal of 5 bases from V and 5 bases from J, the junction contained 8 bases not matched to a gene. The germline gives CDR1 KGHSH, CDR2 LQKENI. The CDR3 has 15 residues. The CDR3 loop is CASSTDRAGYQPQHF. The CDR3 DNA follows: TGTGCCAGCTCAACGGACAGGGCAGGTTATCAGCCCCAGCATTTT.

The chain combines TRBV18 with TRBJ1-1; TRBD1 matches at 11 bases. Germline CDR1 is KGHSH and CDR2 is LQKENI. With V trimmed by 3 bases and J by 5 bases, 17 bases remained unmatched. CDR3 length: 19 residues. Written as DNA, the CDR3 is TGTGCCAGCTCACCTCAGCAAACCGGGACAGGGGGGAGTGGAACTGAAGCTTTCTTT. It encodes CASSPQQTGTGGSGTEAFF.

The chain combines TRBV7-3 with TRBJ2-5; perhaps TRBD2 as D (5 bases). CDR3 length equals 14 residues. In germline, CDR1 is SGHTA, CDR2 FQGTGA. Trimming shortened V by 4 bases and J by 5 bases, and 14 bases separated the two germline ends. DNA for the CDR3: TGTGCCAGCAGCTCGTACGGGGTGGTGGAGACCCAGTACTTC. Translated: CASSSYGVVETQYF.

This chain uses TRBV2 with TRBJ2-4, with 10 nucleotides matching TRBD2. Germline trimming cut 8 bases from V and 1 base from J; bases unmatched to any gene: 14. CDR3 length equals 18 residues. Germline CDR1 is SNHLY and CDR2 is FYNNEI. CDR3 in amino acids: CASRPSGGAAEAKNIQYF. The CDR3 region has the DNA TGTGCCAGCCGTCCAAGCGGGGGGGCCGCAGAGGCCAAAAACATTCAGTACTTC.

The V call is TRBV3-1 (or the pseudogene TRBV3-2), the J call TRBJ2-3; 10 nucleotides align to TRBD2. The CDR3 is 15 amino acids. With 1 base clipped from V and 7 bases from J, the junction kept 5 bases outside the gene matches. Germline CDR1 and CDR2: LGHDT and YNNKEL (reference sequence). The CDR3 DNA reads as TGTGCCAGCAGCCAAGGAGCGGGGGGGCCAAATACGCAGTATTTT. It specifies CASSQGAGGPNTQYF.

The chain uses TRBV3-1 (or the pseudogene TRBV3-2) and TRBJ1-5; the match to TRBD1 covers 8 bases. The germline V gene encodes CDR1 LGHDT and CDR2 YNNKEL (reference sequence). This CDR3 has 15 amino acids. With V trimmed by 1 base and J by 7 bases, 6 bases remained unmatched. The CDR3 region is CASSQGTGGRQPQHF. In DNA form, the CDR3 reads TGTGCCAGCAGCCAAGGAACAGGGGGTAGACAGCCCCAGCATTTT.

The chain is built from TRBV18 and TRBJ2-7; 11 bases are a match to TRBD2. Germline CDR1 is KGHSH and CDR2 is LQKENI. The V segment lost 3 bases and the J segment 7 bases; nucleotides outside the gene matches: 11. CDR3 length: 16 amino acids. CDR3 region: CASSPGWLAGGKEQYF. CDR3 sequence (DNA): TGTGCCAGCTCACCGGGCTGGCTAGCGGGGGGTAAAGAGCAGTACTTC.

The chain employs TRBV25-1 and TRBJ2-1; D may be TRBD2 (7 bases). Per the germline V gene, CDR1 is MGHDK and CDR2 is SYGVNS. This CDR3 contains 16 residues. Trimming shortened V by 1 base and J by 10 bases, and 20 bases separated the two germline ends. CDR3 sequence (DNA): TGTGCCAGCAGTGAATTGGGGGCGGGGGAACTCACCGAGCAGTTCTTC. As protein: CASSELGAGELTEQFF.

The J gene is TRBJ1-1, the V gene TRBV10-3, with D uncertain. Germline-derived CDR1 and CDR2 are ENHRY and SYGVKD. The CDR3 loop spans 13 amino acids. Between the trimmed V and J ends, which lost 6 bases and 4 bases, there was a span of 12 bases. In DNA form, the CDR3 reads TGTGCCATCAGGGAAGGAGGCTCCACTGAAGCTTTCTTT. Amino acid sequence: CAIREGGSTEAFF.

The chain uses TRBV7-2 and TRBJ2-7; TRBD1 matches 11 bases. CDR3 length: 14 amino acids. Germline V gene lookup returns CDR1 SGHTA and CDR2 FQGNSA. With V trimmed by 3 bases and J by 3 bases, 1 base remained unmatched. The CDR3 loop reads CASSLGQGGYEQYF. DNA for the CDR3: TGTGCCAGCAGCTTGGGACAGGGGGGCTACGAGCAGTACTTC.

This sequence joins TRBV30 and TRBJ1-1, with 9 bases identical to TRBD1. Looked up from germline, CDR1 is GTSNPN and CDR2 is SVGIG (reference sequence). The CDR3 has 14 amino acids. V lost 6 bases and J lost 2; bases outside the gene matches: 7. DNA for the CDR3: TGTGCCTGTTCGGACAGGGGCTTCAACACTGAAGCTTTCTTT. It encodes CACSDRGFNTEAFF.

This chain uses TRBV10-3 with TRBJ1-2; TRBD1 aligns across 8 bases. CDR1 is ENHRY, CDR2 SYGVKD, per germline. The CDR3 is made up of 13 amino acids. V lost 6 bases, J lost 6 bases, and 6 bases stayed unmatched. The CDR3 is CAIRPDRGNGYTF. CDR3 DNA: TGTGCCATCAGACCCGACAGGGGCAATGGCTACACCTTC.

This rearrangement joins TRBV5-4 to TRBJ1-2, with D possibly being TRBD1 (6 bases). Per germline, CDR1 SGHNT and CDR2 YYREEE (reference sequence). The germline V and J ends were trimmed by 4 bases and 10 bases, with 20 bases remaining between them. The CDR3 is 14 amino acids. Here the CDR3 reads CASSLDLLQGPYTF. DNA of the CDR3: TGTGCCAGCAGCCTCGACCTTTTACAGGGCCCCTACACCTTC.

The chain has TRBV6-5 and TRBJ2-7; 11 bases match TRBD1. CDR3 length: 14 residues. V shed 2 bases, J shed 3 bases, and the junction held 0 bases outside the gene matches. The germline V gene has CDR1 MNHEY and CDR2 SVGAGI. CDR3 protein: CASSYGTGGYEQYF. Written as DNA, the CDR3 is TGTGCCAGCAGTTACGGGACAGGGGGCTACGAGCAGTACTTC.

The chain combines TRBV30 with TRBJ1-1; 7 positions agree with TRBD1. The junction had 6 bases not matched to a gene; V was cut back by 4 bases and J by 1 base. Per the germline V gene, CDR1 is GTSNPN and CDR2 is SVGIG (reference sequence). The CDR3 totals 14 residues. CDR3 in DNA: TGTGCCTGGACTAAGGGGGCCGGGAACACTGAAGCTTTCTTT. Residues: CAWTKGAGNTEAFF.

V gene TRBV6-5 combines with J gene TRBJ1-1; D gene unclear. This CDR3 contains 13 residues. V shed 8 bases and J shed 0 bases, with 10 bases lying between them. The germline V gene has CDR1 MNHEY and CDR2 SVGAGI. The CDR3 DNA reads TGTGCCAGCTCGCGGGGATTGAACACTGAAGCTTTCTTT. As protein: CASSRGLNTEAFF.

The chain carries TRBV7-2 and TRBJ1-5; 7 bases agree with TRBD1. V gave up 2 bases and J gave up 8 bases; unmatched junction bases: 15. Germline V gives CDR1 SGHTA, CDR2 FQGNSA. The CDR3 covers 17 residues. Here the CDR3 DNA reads TGTGCCAGCAGCTTAAATCGGATGGAGGGGGCATCAAAGCCCCAGCATTTT. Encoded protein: CASSLNRMEGASKPQHF. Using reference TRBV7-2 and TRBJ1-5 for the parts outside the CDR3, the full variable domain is GAGVSQSPSNKVTEKGKDVELRCDPISGHTALYWYRQSLGQGLEFLIYFQGNSAPDKSGLPSDRFSAERTGGSVSTLTIQRTQQEDSAVYLCASSLNRMEGASKPQHFGDGTRLSIL.

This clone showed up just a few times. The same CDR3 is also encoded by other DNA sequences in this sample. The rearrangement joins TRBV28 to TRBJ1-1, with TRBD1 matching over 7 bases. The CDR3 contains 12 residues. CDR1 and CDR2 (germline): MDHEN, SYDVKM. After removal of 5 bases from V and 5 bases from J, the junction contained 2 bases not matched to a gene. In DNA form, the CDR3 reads TGTGCCAGCAGTCTACAGGGGACTGAAGCTTTCTTT. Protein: CASSLQGTEAFF. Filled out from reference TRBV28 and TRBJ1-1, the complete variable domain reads DVKVTQSSRYLVKRTGEKVFLECVQDMDHENMFWYRQDPGLGLRLIYFSYDVKMKEKGDIPEGYSVSREKKERFSLILESASTNQTSMYLCASSLQGTEAFFGQGTRLTVV.

DNA for the CDR3: TGTGCCAGCAGTTTATCCAGGGCAGAAGCTTTCTTT. It is translated as CASSLSRAEAFF. V is TRBV6-2 or TRBV6-3 and J is TRBJ1-1, with D perhaps TRBD1 (5 bases). Germline lookup yields CDR1 MNHEY and CDR2 SVGEGT. V was clipped by 4 bases and J by 8 bases, with 11 bases between them. This CDR3 has 12 residues.

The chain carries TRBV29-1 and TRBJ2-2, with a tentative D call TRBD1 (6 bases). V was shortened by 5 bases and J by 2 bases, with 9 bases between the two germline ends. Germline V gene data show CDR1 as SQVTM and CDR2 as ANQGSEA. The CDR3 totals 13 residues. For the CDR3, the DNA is TGCAGCGTTCGGACAGTCAACACCGGGGAGCTGTTTTTT. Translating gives CSVRTVNTGELFF.

The CDR3 loop is CASSPDGLAGPTDTQYF. As DNA, the CDR3 is TGCGCCAGCAGCCCCGACGGGCTAGCGGGGCCCACAGATACGCAGTATTTT. V is TRBV5-1 and J is TRBJ2-3, with TRBD2 matching 9 bases. Germline V lookup: CDR1 SGHRS, CDR2 YFSETQ. After removal of 4 bases from V and 2 bases from J, the junction contained 11 bases not matched to a gene. This CDR3 contains 17 residues.

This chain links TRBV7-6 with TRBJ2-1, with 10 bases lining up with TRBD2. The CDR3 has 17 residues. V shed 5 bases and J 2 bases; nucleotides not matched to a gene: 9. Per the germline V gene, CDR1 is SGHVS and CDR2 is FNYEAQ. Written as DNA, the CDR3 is TGTGCCAGCAGCCCTTTAGCGGGGGGACCCCCCTACAATGAGCAGTTCTTC. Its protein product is CASSPLAGGPPYNEQFF.